This T cell receptor (beta chain) was obtained from a study of metastatic and nonmetastatic thyroid tumors. Study-wide background: Samples came from malignant and benign thyroid patients, and repertoires were compared across blood and tumor or nodule tissue.

All patients reached thyroid surgery having received no treatment beforehand. Per the original data handling: A classifier of distant metastasis in papillary thyroid cancer was built from CDR3 differences (across clinicopathological groups). TCRdb reassembled clones from the PCR reads with MiXCR. Here the V and J calls rest on TCRdb's processing, not on the authors' analysis. Of 85,000 to 100,000 clones listed, 9.5% to 15% are singletons. This clone was seen many times. Antigen: not known. Whole-study results and caveats: As reported, TCR beta diversity in blood and tumor was significantly higher in malignant thyroid tumors than in benign nodules.

Germline assignment: CDR1 MDHEN and CDR2 SYDVKM. The CDR3 is 13 residues long. J was trimmed by 3 bases and V by 5 bases; bases with no gene match: 4. The receptor's source is a female donor with papillary thyroid cancer or a benign thyroid nodule (not recorded which). Some clones in this sample may be carry-over from other donors' samples. Input material: blood. The V gene is TRBV28, the J gene TRBJ2-7; 7 nucleotides agree with TRBD1. In nucleotides, the CDR3 is TGTGCCAGCAGTACCGGGACAGTCTACGAGCAGTACTTC. Residues: CASSTGTVYEQYF. Combining the CDR3 with reference TRBV28 and TRBJ2-7 gives the whole variable domain DVKVTQSSRYLVKRTGEKVFLECVQDMDHENMFWYRQDPGLGLRLIYFSYDVKMKEKGDIPEGYSVSREKKERFSLILESASTNQTSMYLCASSTGTVYEQYFGPGTRLTVT.